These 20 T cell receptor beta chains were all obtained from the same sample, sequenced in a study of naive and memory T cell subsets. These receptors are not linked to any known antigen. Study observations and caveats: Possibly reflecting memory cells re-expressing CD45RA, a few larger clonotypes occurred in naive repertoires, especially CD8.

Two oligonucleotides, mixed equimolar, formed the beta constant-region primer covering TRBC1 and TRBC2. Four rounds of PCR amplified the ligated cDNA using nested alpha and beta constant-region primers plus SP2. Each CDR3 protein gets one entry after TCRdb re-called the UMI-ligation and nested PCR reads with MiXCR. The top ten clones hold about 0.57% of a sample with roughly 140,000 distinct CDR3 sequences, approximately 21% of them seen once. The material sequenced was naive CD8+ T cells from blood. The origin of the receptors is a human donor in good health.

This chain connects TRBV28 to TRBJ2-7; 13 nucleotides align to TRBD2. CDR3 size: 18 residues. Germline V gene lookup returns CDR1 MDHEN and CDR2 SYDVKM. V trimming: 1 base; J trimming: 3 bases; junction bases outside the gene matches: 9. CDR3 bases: TGTGCCAGCAGTTTATACCCGGGACTAGCGGGAAGCGGCTACGAGCAGTACTTC. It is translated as CASSLYPGLAGSGYEQYF.

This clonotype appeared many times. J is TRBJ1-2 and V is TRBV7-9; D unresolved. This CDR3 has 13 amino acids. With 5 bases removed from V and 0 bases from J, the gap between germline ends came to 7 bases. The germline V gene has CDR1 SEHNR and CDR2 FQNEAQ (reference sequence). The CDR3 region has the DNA TGTGCCAGCAGCGCGGTTACTAACTATGGCTACACCTTC. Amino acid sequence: CASSAVTNYGYTF.

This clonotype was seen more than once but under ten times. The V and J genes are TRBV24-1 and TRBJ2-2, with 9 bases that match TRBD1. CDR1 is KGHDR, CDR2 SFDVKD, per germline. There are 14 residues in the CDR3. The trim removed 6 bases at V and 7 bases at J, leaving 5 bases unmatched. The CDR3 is CATSSPGQGGELFF. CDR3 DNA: TGTGCCACCAGTTCACCGGGACAGGGCGGGGAGCTGTTTTTT.

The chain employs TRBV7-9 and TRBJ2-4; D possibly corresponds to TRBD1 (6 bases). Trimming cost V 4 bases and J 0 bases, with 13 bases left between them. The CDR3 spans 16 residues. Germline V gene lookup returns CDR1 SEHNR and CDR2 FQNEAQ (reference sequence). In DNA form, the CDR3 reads TGTGCCAGCAGCTCCATGACAGGACTAGCCAAAAACATTCAGTACTTC. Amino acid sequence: CASSSMTGLAKNIQYF.

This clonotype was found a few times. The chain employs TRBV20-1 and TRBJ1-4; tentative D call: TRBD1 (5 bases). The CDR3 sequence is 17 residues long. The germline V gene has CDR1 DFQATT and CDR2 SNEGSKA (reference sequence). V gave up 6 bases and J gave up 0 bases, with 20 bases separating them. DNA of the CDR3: TGCAGTGCAAAGGACAACGCCTTACCCGCAACTAATGAAAAACTGTTTTTT. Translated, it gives CSAKDNALPATNEKLFF.

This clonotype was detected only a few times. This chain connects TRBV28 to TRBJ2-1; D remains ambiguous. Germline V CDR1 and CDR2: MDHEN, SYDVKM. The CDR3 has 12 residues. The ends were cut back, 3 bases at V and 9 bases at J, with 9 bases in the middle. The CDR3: CASSFLATEQFF. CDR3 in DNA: TGTGCCAGCAGTTTTCTGGCTACTGAGCAGTTCTTC.

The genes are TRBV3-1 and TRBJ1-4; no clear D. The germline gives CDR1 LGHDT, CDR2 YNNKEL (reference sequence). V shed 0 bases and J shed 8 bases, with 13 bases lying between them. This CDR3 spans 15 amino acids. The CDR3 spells CASSQDLASGEKLFF. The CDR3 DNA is TGTGCCAGCAGCCAAGATCTGGCTTCTGGCGAAAAACTGTTTTTT. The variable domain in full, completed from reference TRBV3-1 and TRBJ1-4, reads DTAVSQTPKYLVTQMGNDKSIKCEQNLGHDTMYWYKQDSKKFLKIMFSYNNKELIINETVPNRFSPKSPDKAHLNLHINSLELGDSAVYFCASSQDLASGEKLFFGSGTQLSVL.

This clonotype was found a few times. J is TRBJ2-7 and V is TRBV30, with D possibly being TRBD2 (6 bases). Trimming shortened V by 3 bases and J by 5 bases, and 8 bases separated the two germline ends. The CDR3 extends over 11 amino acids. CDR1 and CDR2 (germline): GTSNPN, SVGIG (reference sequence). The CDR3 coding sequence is TGTGCCTGGAGGCTAGCGCACGAGCAGTACTTC. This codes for CAWRLAHEQYF. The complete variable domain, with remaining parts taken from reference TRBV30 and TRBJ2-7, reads SQTIHQWPATLVQPVGSPLSLECTVEGTSNPNLYWYRQAAGRGLQLLFYSVGIGQISSEVPQNLSASRPQDRQFILSSKKLLLSDSGFYLCAWRLAHEQYFGPGTRLTVT.

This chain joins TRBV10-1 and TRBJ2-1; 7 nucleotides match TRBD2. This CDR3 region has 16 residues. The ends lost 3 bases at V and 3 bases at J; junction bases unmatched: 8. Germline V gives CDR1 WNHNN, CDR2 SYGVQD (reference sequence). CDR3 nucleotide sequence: TGCGCCAGCAGTGAAGGGTCACGGGACTACTACAATGAGCAGTTCTTC. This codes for CASSEGSRDYYNEQFF.

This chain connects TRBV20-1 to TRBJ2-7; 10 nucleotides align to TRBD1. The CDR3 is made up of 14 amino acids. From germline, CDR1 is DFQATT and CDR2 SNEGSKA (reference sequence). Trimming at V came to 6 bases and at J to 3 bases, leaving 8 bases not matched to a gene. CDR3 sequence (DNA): TGCAGTGCACAGGGACAGGGGACGCACTACGAGCAGTACTTC. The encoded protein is CSAQGQGTHYEQYF.

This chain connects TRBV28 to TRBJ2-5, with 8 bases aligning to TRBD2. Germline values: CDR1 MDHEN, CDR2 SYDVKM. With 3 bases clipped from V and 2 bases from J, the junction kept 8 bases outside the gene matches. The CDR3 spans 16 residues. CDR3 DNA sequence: TGTGCCAGCAGTTTGAAGTTGGGACTAGAACAAGAGACCCAGTACTTC. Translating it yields CASSLKLGLEQETQYF. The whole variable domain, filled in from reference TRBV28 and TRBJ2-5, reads DVKVTQSSRYLVKRTGEKVFLECVQDMDHENMFWYRQDPGLGLRLIYFSYDVKMKEKGDIPEGYSVSREKKERFSLILESASTNQTSMYLCASSLKLGLEQETQYFGPGTRLLVL.

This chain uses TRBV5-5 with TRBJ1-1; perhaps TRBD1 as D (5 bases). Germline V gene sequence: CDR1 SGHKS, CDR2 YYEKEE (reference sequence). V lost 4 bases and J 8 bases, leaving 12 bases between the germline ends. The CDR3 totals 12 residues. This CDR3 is CASSGAGAEAFF. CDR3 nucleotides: TGTGCCAGCAGCGGGGCTGGTGCAGAAGCTTTCTTT.

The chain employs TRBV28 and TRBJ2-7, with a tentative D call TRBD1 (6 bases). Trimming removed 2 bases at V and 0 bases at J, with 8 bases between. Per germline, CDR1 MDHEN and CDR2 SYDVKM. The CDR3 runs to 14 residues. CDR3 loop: CASSLGQLSYEQYF. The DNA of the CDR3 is TGTGCCAGCAGTTTAGGACAGCTCTCCTACGAGCAGTACTTC.

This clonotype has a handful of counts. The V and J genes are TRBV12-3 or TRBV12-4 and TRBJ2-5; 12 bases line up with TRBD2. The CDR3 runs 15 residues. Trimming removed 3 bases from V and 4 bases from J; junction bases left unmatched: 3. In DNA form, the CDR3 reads TGTGCCAGCAGTTTTGAACTAGCGGGAGGAGAGACCCAGTACTTC. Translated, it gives CASSFELAGGETQYF.

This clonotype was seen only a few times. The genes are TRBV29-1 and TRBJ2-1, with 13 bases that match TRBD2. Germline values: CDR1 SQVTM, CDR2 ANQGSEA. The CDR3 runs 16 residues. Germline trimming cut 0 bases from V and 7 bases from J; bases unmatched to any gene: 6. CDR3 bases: TGCAGCGTTGAAGACGTCGGGACTAGCGGGATTAATGAGCAGTTCTTC. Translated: CSVEDVGTSGINEQFF.

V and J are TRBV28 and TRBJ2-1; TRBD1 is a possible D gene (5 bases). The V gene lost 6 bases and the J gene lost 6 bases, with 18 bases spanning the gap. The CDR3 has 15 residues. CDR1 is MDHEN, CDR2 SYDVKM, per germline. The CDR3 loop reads CASRSLQGFINEQFF. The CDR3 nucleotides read TGTGCCAGCAGGTCCCTGCAGGGTTTCATCAATGAGCAGTTCTTC.

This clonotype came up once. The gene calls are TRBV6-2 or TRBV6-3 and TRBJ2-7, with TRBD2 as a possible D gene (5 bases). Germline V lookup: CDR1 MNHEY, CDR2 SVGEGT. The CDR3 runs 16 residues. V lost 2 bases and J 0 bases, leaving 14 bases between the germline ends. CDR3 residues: CASSYGSSPGSYEQYF. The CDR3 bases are TGTGCCAGCAGTTACGGGTCTAGCCCGGGCTCCTACGAGCAGTACTTC.

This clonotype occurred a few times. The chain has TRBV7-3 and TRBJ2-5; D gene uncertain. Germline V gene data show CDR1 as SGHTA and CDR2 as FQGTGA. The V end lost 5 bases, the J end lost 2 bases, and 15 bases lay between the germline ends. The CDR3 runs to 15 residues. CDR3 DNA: TGTGCCAGCAGCCCACAGTCCTCAGGTCAAGAGACCCAGTACTTC. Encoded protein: CASSPQSSGQETQYF. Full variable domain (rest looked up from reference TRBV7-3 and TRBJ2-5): GAGVSQTPSNKVTEKGKYVELRCDPISGHTALYWYRQSLGQGPEFLIYFQGTGAADDSGLPNDRFFAVRPEGSVSTLKIQRTERGDSAVYLCASSPQSSGQETQYFGPGTRLLVL.

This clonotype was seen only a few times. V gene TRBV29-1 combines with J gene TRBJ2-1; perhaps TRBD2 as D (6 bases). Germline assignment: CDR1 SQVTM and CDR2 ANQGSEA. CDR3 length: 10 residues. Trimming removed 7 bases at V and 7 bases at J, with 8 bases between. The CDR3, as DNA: TGCAGCGGGCGGGGTAATGAGCAGTTCTTC. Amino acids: CSGRGNEQFF.

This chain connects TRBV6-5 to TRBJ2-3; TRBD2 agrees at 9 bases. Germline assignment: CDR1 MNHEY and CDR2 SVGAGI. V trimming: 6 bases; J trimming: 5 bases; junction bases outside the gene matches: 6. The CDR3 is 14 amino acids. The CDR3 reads CASSPSGTGDTQYF. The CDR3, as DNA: TGTGCCAGCAGCCCTAGCGGGACGGGAGATACGCAGTATTTT.